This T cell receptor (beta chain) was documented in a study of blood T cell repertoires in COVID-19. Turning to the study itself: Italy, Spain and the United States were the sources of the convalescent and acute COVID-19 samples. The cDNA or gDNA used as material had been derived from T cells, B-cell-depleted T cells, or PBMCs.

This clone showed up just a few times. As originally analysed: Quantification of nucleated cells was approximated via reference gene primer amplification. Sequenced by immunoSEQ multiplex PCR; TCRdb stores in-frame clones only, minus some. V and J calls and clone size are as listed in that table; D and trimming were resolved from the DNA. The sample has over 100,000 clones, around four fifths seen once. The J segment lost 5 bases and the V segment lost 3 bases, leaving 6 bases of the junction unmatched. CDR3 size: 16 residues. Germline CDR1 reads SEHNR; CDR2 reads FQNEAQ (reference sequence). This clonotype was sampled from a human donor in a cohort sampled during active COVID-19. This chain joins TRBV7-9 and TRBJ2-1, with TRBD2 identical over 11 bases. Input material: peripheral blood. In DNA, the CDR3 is TGTGCCAGCAGCTTCCTTGTGACTAGCGGGGACAATGAGCAGTTCTTC. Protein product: CASSFLVTSGDNEQFF. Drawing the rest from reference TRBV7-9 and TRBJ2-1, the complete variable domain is DTGVSQNPRHKITKRGQNVTFRCDPISEHNRLYWYRQTLGQGPEFLTYFQNEAQLEKSRLLSDRFSAERPKGSFSTLEIQRTEQGDSAMYLCASSFLVTSGDNEQFFGPGTRLTVL.